This entry lists 26 T cell receptor beta chains sequenced from one sample in a study of OX40 agonist ivuxolimab in advanced cancers. Libraries were prepared by immunoSEQ multiplex PCR; TCRdb keeps only in-frame clonotypes and omits some of them. The data contain about 15,000 clones, 81% of them singletons. Source: CD4+ or CD8+ T cells sorted from blood, taken in a trial of the OX40 agonist ivuxolimab. The receptors shown here come from an adult with an advanced solid tumor such as melanoma, head and neck, liver or kidney cancer.

In this sample, this clone turned up once. The chain couples TRBV29-1 to TRBJ2-3; TRBD2 aligns across 9 bases. The V segment lost 3 bases and the J segment 4 bases; nucleotides outside the gene matches: 5. Germline V lookup: CDR1 SQVTM, CDR2 ANQGSEA. The CDR3 has 14 amino acids. The DNA of the CDR3 is TGCAGCGTTGAGGGCGGGAGGGGCGCAGATACGCAGTATTTT. Translated, it gives CSVEGGRGADTQYF.

This chain's CDR3 is CATSRVPETPTNYGYTF. As DNA, the CDR3 is TGTGCCACCAGCAGAGTGCCCGAGACTCCCACTAACTATGGCTACACCTTC. The chain uses TRBV15 and TRBJ1-2; D is unclear. V was pared by 1 base and J by 0 bases, with 15 bases between. This CDR3 has 17 residues. Germline CDR1 LNHNV, CDR2 YYDKDF (reference sequence).

This clone occurred once. The V and J genes are TRBV9 and TRBJ1-2, with D maybe TRBD1 (5 bases). The CDR3 sequence is 12 residues long. Germline lookup yields CDR1 SGDLS and CDR2 YYNGEE. The V end lost 6 bases, the J end lost 4 bases, and 10 bases lay between the germline ends. CDR3 protein: CASTGVGYGYTF. The CDR3, as DNA: TGTGCCAGCACGGGGGTGGGCTATGGCTACACCTTC.

The chain recombines TRBV9 with TRBJ2-7; D is perhaps TRBD1 (5 bases). Germline V gives CDR1 SGDLS, CDR2 YYNGEE. This CDR3 has 14 amino acids. The V end lost 4 bases, the J end lost 0 bases, and 11 bases lay between the germline ends. The CDR3 here is CASSHPGNSYEQYF. DNA for the CDR3: TGTGCCAGCAGCCACCCAGGGAACTCCTACGAGCAGTACTTC.

By share, this clone counts as medium-sized. This chain uses TRBV5-5 with TRBJ1-5; D may be TRBD1 (5 bases). V shed 0 bases and J shed 9 bases, with 16 bases lying between them. Germline CDR1 and CDR2: SGHKS and YYEKEE (reference sequence). CDR3 length: 15 residues. In nucleotides, the CDR3 is TGTGCCAGCAGCTTGGTGGAGGGGAGGTATTGGCCCCAGCATTTT. Residues: CASSLVEGRYWPQHF.

This clone occurred a few times. V and J are TRBV5-1 and TRBJ2-5; TRBD1 might be the D (5 bases). Trimming pared 0 bases from V and 4 bases from J, leaving 16 bases between. The CDR3 is 16 amino acids. CDR1 SGHRS and CDR2 YFSETQ come from the germline V gene. CDR3 nucleotides: TGCGCCAGCAGCTTGGCCCAACAGGTTCGAGGAGAGACCCAGTACTTC. Translation gives CASSLAQQVRGETQYF.

This clone was recorded only once. The chain is built from TRBV9 and TRBJ2-7; 7 positions agree with TRBD2. Germline CDR1 SGDLS, CDR2 YYNGEE. Trimming at V came to 0 bases and at J to 3 bases, leaving 6 bases not matched to a gene. The CDR3 is made up of 15 amino acids. CDR3 loop: CASSVGGGNDYEQYF. The CDR3 DNA follows: TGTGCCAGCAGCGTAGGGGGAGGGAACGACTACGAGCAGTACTTC.

This rearrangement joins TRBV9 to TRBJ1-1; D is ambiguous. This CDR3 region has 17 residues. V dropped 0 bases and J dropped 0 bases, with 15 bases sitting between them. Germline V CDR1 and CDR2: SGDLS, YYNGEE. CDR3 sequence (DNA): TGTGCCAGCAGCGTAGATTCTCGGACTTACATGAACACTGAAGCTTTCTTT. As protein: CASSVDSRTYMNTEAFF.

This clone was counted between two and nine times. V is TRBV6-5 and J is TRBJ2-3; no clear D. This CDR3 is 16 amino acids long. Germline values: CDR1 MNHEY, CDR2 SVGAGI. Trimming shortened V by 0 bases and J by 4 bases, and 14 bases separated the two germline ends. CDR3 coding DNA: TGTGCCAGCAGTTACTCGAAGGGTGGGATCCCAGATACGCAGTATTTT. Translating it yields CASSYSKGGIPDTQYF.

This chain links TRBV10-2 with TRBJ1-1; D is ambiguous. Germline V lookup: CDR1 WSHSY, CDR2 SAAADI. The CDR3 loop spans 12 amino acids. Trimming shortened V by 6 bases and J by 1 base, and 6 bases separated the two germline ends. CDR3 residues: CASRAANTEAFF. The DNA of the CDR3 is TGCGCCAGCAGGGCAGCGAACACTGAAGCTTTCTTT.

The V gene is TRBV7-9, the J gene TRBJ2-7, with D uncertain. The length of the CDR3 is 12 residues. The V end lost 5 bases, the J end lost 4 bases, and 9 bases lay between the germline ends. From germline, CDR1 is SEHNR and CDR2 FQNEAQ (reference sequence). The CDR3 DNA reads as TGTGCCAGCAGCCCGGACGGGTACGAGCAGTACTTC. Translating it yields CASSPDGYEQYF.

CDR3 in DNA: TGTGCCAGCAGCTTGGACGGCCCCCTAGATACGCAGTATTTT. Translated, it gives CASSLDGPLDTQYF. This sequence joins TRBV7-2 and TRBJ2-3; D is undetermined. The CDR3 loop spans 14 amino acids. Looked up from germline, CDR1 is SGHTA and CDR2 is FQGNSA. Trimming took 3 bases from V and 5 from J, leaving 12 bases between them.

The V and J genes are TRBV11-2 and TRBJ2-1; 7 nucleotides match TRBD1. Germline V CDR1 and CDR2: SGHAT, FQNNGV. The CDR3 runs to 15 residues. The J segment lost 2 bases and the V segment lost 4 bases, leaving 5 bases of the junction unmatched. The DNA for the CDR3 is TGTGCCAGCAGCTCCATGACAGGGCCCTACAATGAGCAGTTCTTC. Its protein product is CASSSMTGPYNEQFF.

The rearrangement links TRBV28 to TRBJ2-7; 8 bases are shared with TRBD2. Trimming removed 6 bases from V and 5 bases from J; junction bases left unmatched: 15. Per the germline V gene, CDR1 is MDHEN and CDR2 is SYDVKM. The CDR3 contains 16 residues. The CDR3 bases are TGTGCCAGCAGAGACAACATAGCGGGATGGGAAAACGAGCAGTACTTC. Protein product: CASRDNIAGWENEQYF.

The rearrangement joins TRBV7-6 to TRBJ1-1; D uncertain. Trimming pared 9 bases from V and 1 base from J, leaving 9 bases between. The CDR3 is made up of 12 amino acids. Per germline, CDR1 SGHVS and CDR2 FNYEAQ. The CDR3 sequence is CASRGENTEAFF. The CDR3 DNA reads TGTGCCAGTCGCGGGGAGAACACTGAAGCTTTCTTT.

The rearrangement uses TRBV27 and TRBJ1-1; a possible D gene is TRBD1 (5 bases). The V end lost 5 bases, the J end lost 7 bases, and 11 bases lay between the germline ends. The CDR3 runs 12 residues. Germline V gene sequence: CDR1 MNHEY, CDR2 SMNVEV (reference sequence). In DNA form, the CDR3 reads TGTGCCAGCAGTACCCGGGACGATGAAGCTTTCTTT. This gives the protein CASSTRDDEAFF.

This chain links TRBV14 with TRBJ2-2; 8 bases fit TRBD2. Germline values: CDR1 SGHDN, CDR2 FVKESK. Trimming cost V 4 bases and J 2 bases; bases outside gene matches: 3. The CDR3 is 15 residues long. CDR3 DNA sequence: TGTGCCAGCAGCCCGGGGGGGCGAAACACCGGGGAGCTGTTTTTT. Translating gives CASSPGGRNTGELFF. Complete variable domain (other parts from reference TRBV14 and TRBJ2-2): EAGVTQFPSHSVIEKGQTVTLRCDPISGHDNLYWYRRVMGKEIKFLLHFVKESKQDESGMPNNRFLAERTGGTYSTLKVQPAELEDSGVYFCASSPGGRNTGELFFGEGSRLTVL.

The V and J genes are TRBV5-4 and TRBJ2-5; tentatively, D is TRBD1 (6 bases). V was cut by 3 bases and J by 1 base, with 10 bases left in between. Looked up from germline, CDR1 is SGHNT and CDR2 is YYREEE (reference sequence). The CDR3 loop spans 14 amino acids. The CDR3 DNA reads TGTGCCAGCAGCTCGGGACACCTCCAAGAGACCCAGTACTTC. Translation gives CASSSGHLQETQYF.

This chain connects TRBV27 to TRBJ2-3; 9 positions match TRBD1. The germline V gene has CDR1 MNHEY and CDR2 SMNVEV (reference sequence). This CDR3 comprises 17 residues. The J segment lost 1 base and the V segment lost 6 bases, leaving 11 bases of the junction unmatched. The DNA for the CDR3 is TGTGCCAGCAGCCCGCCGGGACAGGGAATAGGCACAGATACGCAGTATTTT. Translation gives CASSPPGQGIGTDTQYF.

CDR3 sequence: CASERGWGSAGELFF. The CDR3 region has the DNA TGTGCCAGCGAAAGGGGGTGGGGATCCGCCGGGGAGCTGTTTTTT. This rearrangement joins TRBV7-6 to TRBJ2-2; weak D call: TRBD1 (6 bases). CDR1 is SGHVS and CDR2 is FNYEAQ in the germline V gene. The CDR3 consists of 15 residues. V lost 8 bases and J lost 6, with 19 bases in between.

The gene calls are TRBV5-6 and TRBJ2-1; TRBD2 agrees at 11 bases. V dropped 3 bases and J dropped 9; count of bases not matched to a gene: 8. The CDR3 loop spans 15 amino acids. Germline values: CDR1 SGHDT, CDR2 YYEEEE. CDR3 in amino acids: CASSYYSGGAAEQFF. The CDR3 DNA reads TGTGCCAGCAGCTACTATAGCGGGGGGGCCGCTGAGCAGTTCTTC.

The chain uses TRBV19 and TRBJ2-7; D is perhaps TRBD2 (5 bases). V lost 8 bases and J lost 4, with 15 bases in between. CDR3 size: 13 residues. Germline V CDR1 and CDR2: LNHDA, SQIVND (reference sequence). The CDR3 is CASGYVGAYEQYF. CDR3 bases: TGTGCCAGTGGTTACGTGGGAGCGTACGAGCAGTACTTC.

This clone showed up just a few times. The rearrangement links TRBV6-1 to TRBJ2-7, with D perhaps TRBD2 (5 bases). Germline CDR1 MNHNS, CDR2 SASEGT. Deletions cut 4 bases from V and 5 bases from J, with 18 bases between. CDR3 length: 15 residues. The CDR3 loop is CASSGEVGGSDEQYF. In nucleotides, the CDR3 is TGTGCCAGCAGTGGGGAAGTAGGTGGGAGTGACGAGCAGTACTTC.

This chain links TRBV30 with TRBJ1-2; D not resolved. V lost 4 bases, J lost 6 bases, and 15 bases lay in between. The germline V gene encodes CDR1 GTSNPN and CDR2 SVGIG (reference sequence). The CDR3 is 13 residues long. CDR3 DNA: TGTGCCTGGAACACATTCAGGAAGGATGGCTACACCTTC. It codes for CAWNTFRKDGYTF. Drawing the rest from reference TRBV30 and TRBJ1-2, the complete variable domain is SQTIHQWPATLVQPVGSPLSLECTVEGTSNPNLYWYRQAAGRGLQLLFYSVGIGQISSEVPQNLSASRPQDRQFILSSKKLLLSDSGFYLCAWNTFRKDGYTFGSGTRLTVV.

The rearrangement links TRBV6-6 to TRBJ2-1, with D perhaps TRBD1 or TRBD2 (5 bases each). V was pared by 6 bases and J by 4 bases, with 10 bases between. CDR1 is MNHNY, CDR2 SVGAGI, per germline (reference sequence). The CDR3 is made up of 13 amino acids. For the CDR3, the DNA is TGTGCCAGCAGCCGGGACCCTTACAATGAGCAGTTCTTC. Its protein is CASSRDPYNEQFF.

The chain joins TRBV9 to TRBJ2-7; D is uncertain. The CDR3 sequence is 13 residues long. Germline loops: CDR1 SGDLS, CDR2 YYNGEE. V was shortened by 0 bases and J by 3 bases, with 7 bases between the two germline ends. CDR3 coding DNA: TGTGCCAGCAGCGTAGAAGACAACTACGAGCAGTACTTC. It codes for CASSVEDNYEQYF.